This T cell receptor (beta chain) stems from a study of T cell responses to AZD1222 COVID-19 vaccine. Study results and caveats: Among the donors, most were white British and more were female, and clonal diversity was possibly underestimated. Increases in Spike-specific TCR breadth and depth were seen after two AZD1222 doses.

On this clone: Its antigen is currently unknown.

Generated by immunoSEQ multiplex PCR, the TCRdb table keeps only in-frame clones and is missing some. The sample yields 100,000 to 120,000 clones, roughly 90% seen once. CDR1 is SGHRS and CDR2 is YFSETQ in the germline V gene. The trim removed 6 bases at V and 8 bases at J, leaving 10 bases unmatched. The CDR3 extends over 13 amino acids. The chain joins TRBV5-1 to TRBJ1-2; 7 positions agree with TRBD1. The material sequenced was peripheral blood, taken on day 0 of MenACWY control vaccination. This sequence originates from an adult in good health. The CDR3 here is CASTLGRGQGYTF. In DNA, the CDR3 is TGCGCCAGCACTCTAGGTAGGGGGCAAGGCTACACCTTC.